This T cell receptor (beta chain) was retrieved from a study of shared T cell receptors in the human thymus. The repertoire was sequenced with immunoSEQ multiplex PCR; TCRdb's copy has only in-frame clones and lacks some. This sample has approximately 400,000 clones; around 95% occur once, and the top ten carry roughly 0.02%. Specimen: thymocytes. This receptor was identified in a human donor.

The CDR3 loop is CASTLRGTGRNEQFF. The CDR3 DNA reads as TGTGCCAGCACCCTCCGAGGGACAGGGAGGAATGAGCAGTTCTTC. The V and J genes are TRBV5-8 and TRBJ2-1, with 9 positions matching TRBD1. The V segment lost 6 bases and the J segment 7 bases; nucleotides outside the gene matches: 11. Germline V gene lookup returns CDR1 SGHTS and CDR2 YDEGEE. The CDR3 covers 15 residues.